Listed here are 21 T cell receptor beta chains from one sample, sequenced in a study of cytomegalovirus exposure and HLA in healthy donors. The PCR contained 60 Vbeta and 13 Jbeta primers. Assay used: immunoSEQ multiplex PCR; TCRdb lists only in-frame clones, some missing. This table holds 110,000 or so clones, 81% found once. The sequenced sample was PBMCs. These receptors originate from a woman between 25 and 40 years old in good health and CMV-seronegative.

The rearrangement joins TRBV25-1 to TRBJ2-2; D gene uncertain. Trimming took 3 bases from V and 1 from J, leaving 9 bases between them. The germline CDR1 and CDR2 sequences are MGHDK and SYGVNS. The CDR3 has 15 amino acids. The CDR3 protein is CASSEPGGNTGELFF. The CDR3 bases are TGTGCCAGCAGTGAGCCCGGCGGGAACACCGGGGAGCTGTTTTTT. Based on the CDR3 plus reference TRBV25-1 and TRBJ2-2, the full variable domain is EADIYQTPRYLVIGTGKKITLECSQTMGHDKMYWYQQDPGMELHLIHYSYGVNSTEKGDLSSESTVSRIRTEHFPLTLESARPSHTSQYLCASSEPGGNTGELFFGEGSRLTVL.

The rearrangement uses TRBV19 and TRBJ2-2; D perhaps matches TRBD1 (5 bases). This CDR3 has 14 residues. V was shortened by 5 bases and J by 0 bases, with 7 bases between the two germline ends. Per germline, CDR1 LNHDA and CDR2 SQIVND (reference sequence). The CDR3 sequence is CASSQGPNTGELFF. The CDR3 DNA reads as TGTGCCAGTAGTCAGGGCCCGAACACCGGGGAGCTGTTTTTT.

CDR3 bases: TGTGCCAGCAGACGCGAAGGGGCAGGTTATGGCTACACCTTC. Translated: CASRREGAGYGYTF. V gene TRBV2 combines with J gene TRBJ1-2, with TRBD1 as a possible D gene (5 bases). The germline CDR1 and CDR2 sequences are SNHLY and FYNNEI. V was clipped by 6 bases and J by 5 bases, with 16 bases between them. This CDR3 has 14 amino acids.

The chain combines TRBV11-3 with TRBJ2-6; D may be TRBD1 (6 bases). The germline V gene encodes CDR1 SGHNT and CDR2 YENEEA. The CDR3 runs to 15 residues. V lost 4 bases and J 4 bases, leaving 11 bases between the germline ends. CDR3 nucleotides: TGTGCCAGCAGCTCAGGGACAACGGGGGCCAACGTCCTGACTTTC. Its protein product is CASSSGTTGANVLTF.

This clone was detected a few times. This chain uses TRBV19 with TRBJ1-1; D unclear. Trimming removed 7 bases at V and 6 bases at J, with 18 bases between. The germline CDR1 and CDR2 sequences are LNHDA and SQIVND (reference sequence). This CDR3 is 14 amino acids long. The CDR3 is CASTPDGWRAEAFF. The CDR3 DNA sequence: TGTGCCAGTACTCCTGATGGGTGGAGGGCTGAAGCTTTCTTT.

This chain links TRBV21-1 with TRBJ1-1; the table's TRBD1 call for D was not verified on the DNA. TRBV21-1 is an annotated pseudogene. The CDR3 has 15 amino acids. The CDR3 DNA reads TGTGCCAGCCTACTCCGGGACAGGAATACCACTGAAGCTTTCTTT. Protein: CASLLRDRNTTEAFF.

The rearrangement uses TRBV27 and TRBJ1-6; D remains unclear. The CDR3 extends over 13 amino acids. V was cut by 6 bases and J by 10 bases, with 13 bases left in between. CDR1 is MNHEY and CDR2 is SMNVEV in the germline V gene (reference sequence). The CDR3 bases are TGTGCCAGCAGCCCCGCGGCGTGGTCACCCCTCCACTTT. Translation: CASSPAAWSPLHF.

The rearrangement links TRBV5-1 to TRBJ2-5; TRBD2 is a possible D gene (5 bases). The V end lost 4 bases, the J end lost 1 base, and 8 bases lay between the germline ends. This CDR3 region has 13 residues. The germline V gene encodes CDR1 SGHRS and CDR2 YFSETQ. CDR3 sequence: CASSPGFQETQYF. The CDR3, as DNA: TGCGCCAGCAGCCCGGGGTTCCAAGAGACCCAGTACTTC.

The chain combines TRBV19 with TRBJ2-7, with a possible D match to TRBD1 (5 bases). V shed 0 bases and J shed 4 bases, with 7 bases lying between them. The CDR3 runs 13 residues. Germline-derived CDR1 and CDR2 are LNHDA and SQIVND (reference sequence). In nucleotides, the CDR3 is TGTGCCAGTAGTATAGACAGGGAATACGAGCAGTACTTC. The encoded protein is CASSIDREYEQYF.

V is TRBV7-2 and J is TRBJ2-2; 11 nucleotides agree with TRBD2. Germline loops: CDR1 SGHTA, CDR2 FQGNSA. This CDR3 comprises 17 residues. Trimming removed 1 base from V and 2 bases from J; junction bases left unmatched: 3. The DNA for the CDR3 is TGTGCCAGCAGCTTAGGAGGGACTAGCGGAAACACCGGGGAGCTGTTTTTT. This codes for CASSLGGTSGNTGELFF.

V is TRBV11-2 and J is TRBJ2-1, with a tentative D call TRBD1 (5 bases). Deletions cut 0 bases from V and 7 bases from J, with 10 bases between. This CDR3 contains 14 residues. CDR1 is SGHAT and CDR2 is FQNNGV in the germline V gene. The CDR3, as DNA: TGTGCCAGCAGCTTAGAATTTCAGGGAAATGAGCAGTTCTTC. This gives the protein CASSLEFQGNEQFF.

V gene TRBV6-5 combines with J gene TRBJ1-2, with 7 bases aligning to TRBD1. The germline gives CDR1 MNHEY, CDR2 SVGAGI. There are 13 residues in the CDR3. V lost 7 bases and J lost 2; bases outside the gene matches: 4. CDR3 amino acids: CASTKTGNYGYTF. In nucleotides, the CDR3 is TGTGCCAGCACTAAGACAGGGAACTATGGCTACACCTTC.

The chain combines TRBV5-1 with TRBJ2-3; D remains unclear. V lost 3 bases and J lost 0, with 14 bases in between. CDR3 length equals 16 residues. The germline gives CDR1 SGHRS, CDR2 YFSETQ. The CDR3 is CASSSRGTTSTDTQYF. The CDR3 coding sequence is TGCGCCAGCAGCTCACGCGGAACGACTAGCACAGATACGCAGTATTTT.

With respect to this clone: A junction end diverges from the germline sequence, so it may reflect a read error. This rearrangement joins TRBV7-2 to TRBJ2-1, with 8 bases lining up with TRBD2. The germline V gene encodes CDR1 SGHTA and CDR2 FQGNSA. This CDR3 spans 12 amino acids. CDR3 sequence reads: CASSNSGTSHIF. The CDR3 DNA is TGTGCCAGCAGCAATAGCGGGACTTCCCACATCTTC.

V and J are TRBV11-3 and TRBJ2-5; 11 positions match TRBD2. Germline CDR1 is SGHNT and CDR2 is YENEEA. CDR3 length: 15 amino acids. V shed 6 bases, J shed 2 bases, and the junction held 5 bases outside the gene matches. For the CDR3, the DNA is TGTGCCAGCAGTCAGGGACTAGCGGAACAAGAGACCCAGTACTTC. Its translation is CASSQGLAEQETQYF.

This clone has a handful of counts. This rearrangement joins TRBV27 to TRBJ1-2, with D possibly matching TRBD1 (5 bases). Per the germline V gene, CDR1 is MNHEY and CDR2 is SMNVEV (reference sequence). Trimming pared 6 bases from V and 7 bases from J, leaving 18 bases between. This CDR3 is built from 14 residues. CDR3 amino acids: CASSPIDSFAGYTF. The CDR3 DNA follows: TGTGCCAGCAGCCCAATAGACAGTTTCGCTGGCTACACCTTC.

The CDR3: CASSLVAGSNQPQHF. The CDR3 coding sequence is TGTGCCAGCAGTTTAGTTGCAGGTAGCAATCAGCCCCAGCATTTT. The chain combines TRBV27 with TRBJ1-5; D not certain. The V and J ends lost 2 bases and 0 bases respectively, with 8 bases between them. Looked up from germline, CDR1 is MNHEY and CDR2 is SMNVEV (reference sequence). The CDR3 totals 15 residues.

The chain uses TRBV21-1 and TRBJ2-7; the D call TRBD2 from the table was never checked on the DNA. TRBV21-1 is listed as a pseudogene. The length of the CDR3 is 16 residues. The CDR3 DNA reads TGTGCCAGCAGCAAAAAAAAGGGGGGGGTGGACTACGAGCAGTACTTC. Protein: CASSKKKGGVDYEQYF.

J is TRBJ1-1 and V is TRBV5-1, with D perhaps matching TRBD1 (6 bases). Trimming removed 2 bases at V and 4 bases at J, with 12 bases between. This CDR3 is 14 amino acids long. The germline gives CDR1 SGHRS, CDR2 YFSETQ. The CDR3 loop reads CASSFGGLFTEAFF. The CDR3 nucleotides read TGCGCCAGCAGCTTCGGGGGGCTCTTCACTGAAGCTTTCTTT.

The chain joins TRBV11-2 to TRBJ2-7; tentatively, D is TRBD2 (5 bases). The ends were cut back, 5 bases at V and 9 bases at J, with 20 bases in the middle. CDR1 and CDR2 from the germline V gene are SGHAT and FQNNGV. CDR3 length equals 14 residues. The CDR3: CASSPQLLVSVQYF. As DNA, the CDR3 is TGTGCCAGCAGCCCGCAGCTACTAGTCTCCGTGCAGTACTTC.

The V and J genes are TRBV7-9 and TRBJ2-3; 7 bases align to TRBD1. This CDR3 has 13 amino acids. The V and J ends lost 5 bases and 7 bases, in that order; junction bases with no gene match: 6. Germline V gene data show CDR1 as SEHNR and CDR2 as FQNEAQ (reference sequence). The CDR3 here is CASSRGGLNTQYF. As DNA, the CDR3 is TGTGCCAGCAGCCGAGGGGGCTTGAATACGCAGTATTTT.